These 19 T cell receptor beta chains came from one sample sequenced in a study of tumor and adjacent non-tumor tissue in lung cancer. No cell sorting was done before RNA was extracted from the tissue. The library came from three nested PCR rounds adapted from ARM-PCR protocols. MiXCR, applied by TCRdb to the multiplex PCR reads, yields one record per CDR3 protein. Of 75,000 to 100,000 distinct CDR3 sequences in the sample, just over 65% were seen once. The source material was lung tumor tissue. Source of these receptors: a man between 60 and 70 years old with non-small cell lung cancer.

Concerning this clonotype: Given a much more abundant clone one base away, this may be a read error. The chain has TRBV30 and TRBJ1-5; 7 positions match TRBD1. Germline trimming cut 4 bases from V and 4 bases from J; bases unmatched to any gene: 7. Germline V gene lookup returns CDR1 GTSNPN and CDR2 SVGIG (reference sequence). This CDR3 has 14 residues. The CDR3 DNA follows: TGTGCCTGGATCCCTCAACAGGGGAATCAGCCCCAGCATTTT. It encodes CAWIPQQGNQPQHF. Full variable domain (outside the CDR3, taken from reference TRBV30 and TRBJ1-5): SQTIHQWPATLVQPVGSPLSLECTVEGTSNPNLYWYRQAAGRGLQLLFYSVGIGQISSEVPQNLSASRPQDRQFILSSKKLLLSDSGFYLCAWIPQQGNQPQHFGDGTRLSIL.

Regarding this clonotype: The junction shows a germline mismatch at one end, possibly a read error. V and J are TRBV7-9 and TRBJ1-1; D remains unclear. This CDR3 spans 14 amino acids. Germline-derived CDR1 and CDR2 are SEHNR and FQNEAQ (reference sequence). The CDR3, as DNA: TGTGCCAGCAGCCGCCTAAATAGGAACACTGAAGCCTTCTTT. As protein: CASSRLNRNTEAFF.

Remarks on this clonotype: A junction boundary mismatches the germline segment, possibly from a read error. This chain joins TRBV7-8 and TRBJ2-1; D ambiguous. Looked up from germline, CDR1 is SGHVS and CDR2 is FQNEAQ. This CDR3 comprises 14 residues. In nucleotides, the CDR3 is TGTGCCAGTAGCCCCAGATGGCGGAGTGATGAGCGGTTCTTC. This encodes CASSPRWRSDERFF.

Comment on this clonotype: A much more abundant neighbour one base away suggests this may be a read error. Since the CDR3 does not end with the conserved phenylalanine or tryptophan, this likely comes from a read error. The chain carries TRBV6-1 and TRBJ2-7; D remains unclear. With 5 bases removed from V and 4 bases from J, the gap between germline ends came to 12 bases. Germline V CDR1 and CDR2: MNHNS, SASEGT. The CDR3 sequence is 13 residues long. CDR3 sequence (DNA): TGTGCCAGCAGTCAGCAGCCTTATTACGAGCAGTACCTC. This codes for CASSQQPYYEQYL.

With respect to this clonotype: At one of its ends the junction is not consistent with the germline gene, which may arise from a read error. The V gene is TRBV4-1, the J gene TRBJ2-3; 8 nucleotides agree with TRBD1. This CDR3 is built from 17 residues. Germline CDR1 MGHRA, CDR2 YSYEKL. The CDR3, as DNA: TGTGCCAGCAACCAAGAAGAGGGGACAGGAGGCATAGATACGCAGTATTTT. Protein: CASNQEEGTGGIDTQYF.

The chain is built from TRBV29-1 and TRBJ2-7; D is tentatively TRBD1 or TRBD2 (5 bases each). V was shortened by 4 bases and J by 4 bases, with 23 bases between the two germline ends. This CDR3 comprises 16 residues. Per germline, CDR1 SQVTM and CDR2 ANQGSEA. The CDR3 here is CSVVFPGRQHSYEQYF. DNA for the CDR3: TGCAGCGTTGTATTTCCGGGGCGCCAGCATTCATACGAGCAGTACTTC.

Notes on this clonotype: A junction end diverges from the germline sequence, so it may reflect a read error. The chain combines TRBV4-2 with TRBJ1-2; D gene unclear. The CDR3 contains 14 residues. CDR1 and CDR2 (germline): LGHNA, YNFKEQ. CDR3: CASTALGVNYGYTF. The CDR3 bases are TGTGCCAGCACCGCTCTCGGGGTAAACTATGGCTATACCTTC.

About this clonotype: The missing conserved phenylalanine or tryptophan at the end of this CDR3 makes a read error likely. The V call is TRBV12-3 or TRBV12-4, the J call TRBJ1-6; the D gene is possibly TRBD1 (6 bases). The CDR3 is made up of 13 amino acids. CDR3 DNA sequence: TGTGCCAGCAGATCAGCAGGGGATTCATCCCTCCACTCT. Amino acid sequence: CASRSAGDSSLHS.

Concerning this clonotype itself: No conserved phenylalanine or tryptophan ends this CDR3, so it is likely a read error. The DNA is left out, because the CDR3 cannot be placed on it with certainty; the CDR3 is given as TCRdb lists it. The V gene is TRBV11-3, the J gene TRBJ2-1. The germline V gene encodes CDR1 SGHNT and CDR2 YENEEA. The CDR3 is 14 residues long, counting both termini. CDR3 sequence reads: CASRRNTTSTEQFL.

Ten or more counts support this clonotype. The V gene is TRBV13, the J gene TRBJ2-5; TRBD1 matches 7 bases. The CDR3 is 15 amino acids. Germline lookup yields CDR1 PRHDT and CDR2 FYEKMQ (reference sequence). V was pared by 1 base and J by 3 bases, with 5 bases of the junction left unmatched. The CDR3 nucleotides are TGTGCCAGCAGCTTAGTTAGAGACAGGGAAGAGACCCAGTACTTC. This sequence encodes CASSLVRDREETQYF.

Turning to this clonotype: Lacking the conserved final phenylalanine or tryptophan, this CDR3 likely reflects a read error. The V and J genes are TRBV6-1 and TRBJ1-5; D might be TRBD1 (6 bases). Germline CDR1 and CDR2: MNHNS and SASEGT. The CDR3 runs 15 residues. The CDR3 sequence is CARSEMGASNQPQHY. The CDR3 nucleotides read TGTGCCCGCAGTGAGATGGGGGCGAGCAATCAGCCCCAGCATTAT.

To note about this clonotype: This may arise from a read error, as a much more abundant clone is one base away. The chain combines TRBV20-1 with TRBJ2-1; the match to TRBD2 covers 9 bases. Trimming removed 7 bases from V and 7 bases from J; junction bases left unmatched: 11. Germline V gene lookup returns CDR1 DFQATT and CDR2 SNEGSKA (reference sequence). The CDR3 runs 14 residues. The CDR3 sequence is CSGGRAGAGNEQFF. The CDR3 bases are TGCAGTGGCGGGAGGGCGGGAGCGGGTAATGAGCAGTTCTTC.

With respect to this clonotype: Given a much more abundant clone one base away, this may be a read error. Without the conserved terminal phenylalanine or tryptophan, this CDR3 likely stems from a read error. The chain combines TRBV2 with TRBJ1-3; 8 bases line up with TRBD1. The CDR3 is 14 amino acids. Unmatched junction bases numbered 6, after V lost 8 bases and J lost 3 bases. In germline, CDR1 is SNHLY, CDR2 FYNNEI. The CDR3 protein is CASRQGRYGNTIYL. The CDR3 bases are TGTGCCAGCCGACAGGGGCGTTATGGAAACACCATATATCTT.

Details on this clonotype: One junction end disagrees with the germline gene, perhaps due to a read error. The rearrangement uses TRBV6-2 or TRBV6-3 and TRBJ2-5; either TRBD1 or TRBD2 may supply D (5 bases each). The germline V gene encodes CDR1 MNHEY and CDR2 SVGEGT. CDR3 length: 15 amino acids. The CDR3, as DNA: TGTGCCAGCAGTACGCGCGGCAGGGACGGAGAGACCCATTACTTC. It specifies CASSTRGRDGETHYF.

Details on this clonotype: The CDR3 carries no conserved terminal phenylalanine or tryptophan, so it likely arises from a read error. The chain employs TRBV20-1 and TRBJ2-5; TRBD2 aligns across 10 bases. V lost 7 bases, J lost 5 bases, and 4 bases stayed unmatched. The germline CDR1 and CDR2 sequences are DFQATT and SNEGSKA (reference sequence). This CDR3 is built from 12 residues. The CDR3 loop reads CSVRLAGETQYL. CDR3 nucleotide sequence: TGCAGTGTTCGACTAGCGGGTGAGACCCAGTACCTC.

As regards this clonotype: A read error may be the cause here, since a much bigger clone is one base away. This chain connects TRBV6-2 or TRBV6-3 to TRBJ2-5; 7 bases line up with TRBD1. From germline, CDR1 is MNHEY and CDR2 SVGEGT. CDR3 length: 12 residues. Here the CDR3 DNA reads TGTACCAGCAGCCCAGGGGGAGAGACCCAGTACTTC. Translated: CTSSPGGETQYF.

V gene TRBV6-5 combines with J gene TRBJ2-1; 10 bases match TRBD2. The CDR3 loop spans 13 amino acids. The V segment lost 6 bases and the J segment 15 bases; nucleotides outside the gene matches: 11. Germline assignment: CDR1 MNHEY and CDR2 SVGAGI. DNA for the CDR3: TGTGCCAGCAGCGAGACAGCGGGGGGGTTGCGGTTCTTC. Encoded protein: CASSETAGGLRFF.

This clonotype occurred a few times. At one boundary the junction diverges from the germline segment, which might be a read error. CDR3 sequence reads: CASSFGGDGSYTLYF. As DNA, the CDR3 is TGTGCCAGCAGTTTTGGAGGGGATGGGTCATATACGCTGTATTTT. The gene calls are TRBV12-3 or TRBV12-4 and TRBJ2-3, with a possible D match to TRBD2 (6 bases). The CDR3 consists of 15 residues.

On this clonotype: It is likely a read error, because the conserved phenylalanine at the end of the CDR3 is missing. V and J are TRBV11-3 and TRBJ2-1; D is possibly TRBD2 (5 bases). The CDR3 loop spans 15 amino acids. From germline, CDR1 is SGHNT and CDR2 YENEEA. Deletions cut 5 bases from V and 10 bases from J, with 21 bases between. In nucleotides, the CDR3 is TGTGCCAGCAGCCTACGAGCGGCCTCCTATAACGAGCAGTTCATC. It encodes CASSLRAASYNEQFI.